Sequencing of this T cell receptor beta chain was carried out in a study of regulatory T cells in long-lasting Graves disease. Study results and caveats: Persistent disease exhibited a predilection for TRBV28, TRBJ1-2 and TRBJ2-5.

Time point denoted: persistent/refractory GD, antithyroid drugs over 5 years with positive TRAb. The authors made the TCR library using RNA they extracted from PBMCs. The source of the patients was an endocrinology department in Xi'an, China. The CDR3 has 15 amino acids. V gave up 8 bases and J gave up 5 bases, with 19 bases separating them. Germline CDR1 is SNHLY and CDR2 is FYNNEI. A remark on this clonotype: Its antigen is not identified.

Construction of TCR beta libraries relied on iRepertoire HTBI primers and on Arm-PCR targeting CDR3 regions. Under the authors' procedure: Looking across samples, the authors found 62 TRBV and 12 to 15 TRBJ segments. One entry per CDR3 protein results from TCRdb running MiXCR on the multiplex PCR reads. The V and J calls reflect TCRdb's pipeline rather than the authors' work. The table records 650,000 to 700,000 distinct CDR3 sequences, about 30% of them present only once. The chain uses TRBV2 and TRBJ1-5, with a possible D match to TRBD1 (5 bases). The sequences come from peripheral blood mononuclear cells (PBMCs), collected when the disease was refractory, from a patient treated with antithyroid drugs. The TCR originated in a female donor with Graves disease. The CDR3 DNA reads as TGTGCCAGCGACAGCAGTGGCGGATTGGATCAGCCCCAGCATTTT. Protein sequence: CASDSSGGLDQPQHF.